The 16 T cell receptor beta chains presented below share a single source sample, sequenced in a study of T cells in Graves' hyperthyroidism and ophthalmopathy. RNA transcripts yielded amplified TCR beta CDR3 regions. The HTBI primer set was used in a first-round RT-PCR of the TCR CDR3. TCRdb re-analysed the multiplex PCR reads in MiXCR, keeping a single row per CDR3 protein. The sample holds hundreds of thousands of distinct CDR3 sequences, 14% seen once. The specimen sequenced was blood. The receptor source for this set is a woman younger than 30 with Graves' hyperthyroidism.

V gene TRBV7-2 combines with J gene TRBJ1-3, with 9 nucleotides matching TRBD1. J gave up 4 bases and V 6 bases, and 10 bases lay outside the gene matches. CDR3 length: 16 amino acids. In germline, CDR1 is SGHTA, CDR2 FQGNSA. This CDR3 is CASRRTGGILGNTIYF. The CDR3 DNA sequence: TGTGCCAGCAGACGCACAGGGGGCATCTTAGGAAACACCATATATTTT.

This clonotype turned up a few times. The chain links TRBV7-8 to TRBJ2-1; no firm D call. Germline assignment: CDR1 SGHVS and CDR2 FQNEAQ. V lost 6 bases to trimming and J lost 7 bases, with 16 bases between them. The CDR3 spans 14 residues. The CDR3 reads CASRSLKGRNEQFF. The CDR3 DNA reads TGTGCCAGCAGATCCCTAAAGGGAAGGAATGAGCAGTTCTTC. Full variable domain (outside the CDR3, taken from reference TRBV7-8 and TRBJ2-1): GAGVSQSPRYKVAKRGQDVALRCDPISGHVSLFWYQQALGQGPEFLTYFQNEAQLDKSGLPSDRFFAERPEGSVSTLKIQRTQQEDSAVYLCASRSLKGRNEQFFGPGTRLTVL.

V and J are TRBV28 and TRBJ2-7; D possibly corresponds to TRBD1 (5 bases). The V gene's germline CDR1 is MDHEN and CDR2 SYDVKM. The CDR3 sequence is 14 residues long. With 1 base removed from V and 2 bases from J, the gap between germline ends came to 9 bases. The CDR3, as DNA: TGTGCCAGCAGTTTATCCAGGGTGCCCTACGAGCAGTACTTC. Protein sequence: CASSLSRVPYEQYF.

The chain joins TRBV4-1 to TRBJ2-7; D possibly corresponds to TRBD2 (5 bases). Germline V gives CDR1 MGHRA, CDR2 YSYEKL. This CDR3 is 15 amino acids long. With 1 base removed from V and 0 bases from J, the gap between germline ends came to 10 bases. The CDR3 DNA reads as TGCGCCAGCAGCCAAGTGTGGACTCTCTCCTACGAGCAGTACTTC. This codes for CASSQVWTLSYEQYF.

This clonotype was observed at least ten times. The chain carries TRBV6-2 or TRBV6-3 and TRBJ2-1; D might be TRBD2 (6 bases). The CDR3 loop spans 16 amino acids. Looked up from germline, CDR1 is MNHEY and CDR2 is SVGEGT. V lost 4 bases, J lost 1 base, and 14 bases lay in between. CDR3 in DNA: TGTGCCAGCAGTTCCGGGGGTCTACTTTCCTACAATGAGCAGTTCTTC. Translating gives CASSSGGLLSYNEQFF.

This clonotype showed up just a few times. The chain links TRBV3-1 to TRBJ2-2; 7 bases map to TRBD1. The V segment lost 3 bases and the J segment 1 base; nucleotides outside the gene matches: 2. The CDR3 runs 15 residues. CDR1 is LGHDT and CDR2 is YNNKEL in the germline V gene (reference sequence). CDR3 sequence (DNA): TGTGCCAGCAGCCAGGACAGGTTGAACACCGGGGAGCTGTTTTTT. Protein sequence: CASSQDRLNTGELFF.

This clonotype appeared a few times. This chain joins TRBV6-2 or TRBV6-3 and TRBJ2-3; 12 bases are a match to TRBD2. The CDR3 is 17 amino acids. With 0 bases clipped from V and 5 bases from J, the junction kept 6 bases outside the gene matches. The germline gives CDR1 MNHEY, CDR2 SVGEGT. The CDR3 loop reads CASSYSSSGRAEDTQYF. CDR3 coding DNA: TGTGCCAGCAGTTACTCGTCTAGCGGGAGGGCCGAAGATACGCAGTATTTT.

This clonotype occurred many times. V and J are TRBV29-1 and TRBJ1-4; perhaps TRBD1 as D (6 bases). The CDR3 sequence is 12 residues long. Trimming left V 7 bases short and J 4 bases short, with 10 bases between. Germline CDR1 and CDR2: SQVTM and ANQGSEA. The CDR3 protein is CSGRGSNEKLFF. DNA for the CDR3: TGCAGCGGCAGGGGAAGTAATGAAAAACTGTTTTTT.

A few counts support this clonotype. The chain links TRBV24-1 to TRBJ2-6, with D possibly being TRBD1 (6 bases). There are 16 residues in the CDR3. Germline values: CDR1 KGHDR, CDR2 SFDVKD. V lost 4 bases to trimming and J lost 2 bases, with 11 bases between them. Here the CDR3 DNA reads TGTGCCACCAGTGAACCTAACAGGGCTGGGGCCAACGTCCTGACTTTC. It codes for CATSEPNRAGANVLTF.

The chain links TRBV7-3 to TRBJ2-5, with TRBD1 matching over 7 bases. CDR1 and CDR2 (germline): SGHTA, FQGTGA. The CDR3 consists of 14 residues. Losses at the gene ends were 4 bases for V and 0 bases for J; bases not matched to a gene: 2. The CDR3 reads CASSYDRDQETQYF. The CDR3 DNA reads as TGTGCCAGCAGCTATGACAGGGACCAAGAGACCCAGTACTTC.

In its sample, this clonotype was seen many times. The rearrangement joins TRBV7-2 to TRBJ1-6; 9 bases are a match to TRBD1. Per germline, CDR1 SGHTA and CDR2 FQGNSA. The J segment lost 6 bases and the V segment lost 5 bases, leaving 5 bases of the junction unmatched. This CDR3 spans 15 amino acids. The CDR3 here is CASSNTGGLNSPLHF. The CDR3 DNA reads as TGTGCCAGCAGCAACACAGGGGGCCTTAATTCACCCCTCCACTTT.

Ten or more counts support this clonotype. The chain links TRBV12-3 or TRBV12-4 to TRBJ2-7; D remains ambiguous. The CDR3 has 14 amino acids. Trimming shortened V by 2 bases and J by 2 bases, and 10 bases separated the two germline ends. The CDR3, as DNA: TGTGCCAGCAGTTTACGTCCAGAACCCTACGAGCAGTACTTC. Protein sequence: CASSLRPEPYEQYF.

The chain is built from TRBV7-8 and TRBJ2-7, with D perhaps matching TRBD1 or TRBD2 (5 bases each). The CDR3 spans 14 residues. CDR1 SGHVS and CDR2 FQNEAQ come from the germline V gene. Trimming removed 5 bases from V and 3 bases from J, with 14 bases in between. CDR3 sequence: CASSPERGLYEQYF. The CDR3 region has the DNA TGTGCCAGCAGCCCAGAGAGGGGCCTCTACGAGCAGTACTTC.

The rearrangement uses TRBV7-8 and TRBJ1-5; D is undetermined. Germline V gene data show CDR1 as SGHVS and CDR2 as FQNEAQ. The V end lost 1 base, the J end lost 8 bases, and 15 bases lay between the germline ends. The CDR3 contains 15 residues. The CDR3 region has the DNA TGTGCCAGCAGCTTAGAAAGGGCAAGAAGAAAGCCCCAGCATTTT. Translation: CASSLERARRKPQHF.

This clonotype was observed a few times. A much larger clone differs from this one at a single base, so this may be a read error. The CDR3 DNA follows: TGTGCCTGGAGTTCCGGGACGGTAGCAACTAAAGAAAAACTGTTTTTT. Translating it yields CAWSSGTVATKEKLFF. This chain connects TRBV30 to TRBJ1-4; D possibly corresponds to TRBD1 (5 bases). The CDR3 consists of 16 residues. Germline CDR1 and CDR2: GTSNPN and SVGIG (reference sequence).

The chain has TRBV6-2 or TRBV6-3 and TRBJ2-5; 15 bases map to TRBD2. Trimming at V came to 5 bases and at J to 5 bases, leaving 9 bases not matched to a gene. Per the germline V gene, CDR1 is MNHEY and CDR2 is SVGEGT. CDR3 length equals 17 residues. CDR3 region: CASSRRTSGRVVETQYF. The CDR3 DNA reads as TGTGCCAGCAGTCGAAGGACTAGCGGGAGGGTGGTGGAGACCCAGTACTTC.